Listed below are T cell receptor beta chains from one sample, sequenced in a study of beta chain features in type 1 diabetes. The assay was immunoSEQ multiplex PCR, and TCRdb's table has in-frame clones only and misses some. The sample yields 38,000 or so clones, roughly 67% seen once. The sequencing input was Tregs from blood. The receptors originated from a woman younger than 45 in good health. The CDR3 runs from the conserved cysteine through the conserved F or W.

j_gene	v_gene	len	CDR3aa
TRBJ2-3	TRBV28	15	CASSSPGSGTDTQYF
TRBJ2-7	TRBV7-2	17	CASSFRDRVKSSYEQYF
TRBJ1-2	TRBV14	14	CASSQRRVNYGYTF
TRBJ1-2	TRBV18	15	CASSPSAGGYGGYTF
TRBJ2-6	TRBV6-5	15	CASSYDTATANVLTF
TRBJ2-1	TRBV11-2	14	CASGLAGGFNEQFF
TRBJ2-5	TRBV5-1	15	CASSLTQGLEETQYF
TRBJ2-2	TRBV5-4	16	CASSESLGVYTGELFF
TRBJ2-1	TRBV4-2	15	CASSLTSGKFGEQFF
TRBJ1-5	TRBV10-3	13	CAISVEGNQPQHF
TRBJ2-7	TRBV7-3	11	CASSSGGEQYF
TRBJ2-1	TRBV11-1	17	CASSLGASGSTYNEQFF
TRBJ2-1	TRBV7-9	14	CATIRLHTYNEQFF
TRBJ2-1	TRBV7-9	14	CASSLVGGGDEQFF
TRBJ2-1	TRBV7-2	15	CASSSRTSVNNEQFF
TRBJ2-3	TRBV5-1	15	CASSEGLASSDTQYF
TRBJ2-7	TRBV28	11	CASSLEREQYF
TRBJ2-1	TRBV7-8	16	CASRPPGLAGYNEQFF
TRBJ1-5	TRBV27	13	CASSFSVNQPQHF
TRBJ2-3	TRBV7-2	14	CASRLAGGGDTQYF
TRBJ1-1	TRBV4-2	13	CASSSPSHTEAFF
TRBJ1-5	TRBV18	16	CASSLTGTVSNQPQHF
TRBJ2-6	TRBV28	14	CASSFGAGANVLTF
TRBJ2-1	TRBV19	15	CASSITAGQNNEQFF
TRBJ2-5	TRBV7-2	13	CASSFRVGETQYF
TRBJ2-5	TRBV7-8	12	CASRTGSETQYF
TRBJ2-2	TRBV2	15	CASSYPAANTGELFF
TRBJ2-1	TRBV6-5	15	CASMPLSGRLGEQFF
TRBJ2-1	TRBV28	15	CASSPPGTGYNEQFF
TRBJ2-1	TRBV7-9	15	CASSLRRGDYNEQFF
TRBJ2-7	TRBV6-6	15	CASSYSSRRSHEQYF
TRBJ2-3	TRBV28	16	CASNPAWRGRTDTQYF
TRBJ2-5	TRBV7-2	14	CASSWTSGSETQYF
TRBJ1-1	TRBV6-6	14	CASSYGQLNTEAFF
TRBJ1-4	TRBV29-1	12	CSVKGTNEKLFF
TRBJ1-2	TRBV9	15	CASSVGGGRVDGYTF
TRBJ2-5	TRBV7-2	13	CASSPTRVHWLYF
TRBJ1-1	TRBV2	14	CASSESTANTEAFF
TRBJ2-3	TRBV5-1	16	CASSLGGTGYTDTQYF
TRBJ2-7	TRBV5-1	16	CASSYHGTSGSSEQYF
TRBJ2-2	TRBV18	16	CASFTLAGGATGELFF
TRBJ1-1	TRBV28	15	CASSTSGTGGGEAFF
TRBJ2-1	TRBV5-1	14	CASSLVQGVNEQFF
TRBJ2-7	TRBV28	15	CASRQTVLMSYEQYF
TRBJ1-1	TRBV5-1	14	CASSLMRDGHEAFF
TRBJ2-2	TRBV18	15	CASSSSGSWTGELFF
TRBJ2-1	TRBV4-2	15	CATRTSGGSYNEQFF
TRBJ2-7	TRBV27	15	CASSLRTSGRGEQYF
TRBJ2-1	TRBV10-3	15	CAISDGTSGSNEQFF
TRBJ2-4	TRBV4-1	18	CASSQDGREGRMGNIQYF
TRBJ2-1	TRBV4-1	17	CASSGGTGNNWGSEQFF
TRBJ1-3	TRBV2	13	CASSENNGNTIYF
TRBJ2-1	TRBV14	16	CASSQDSLMNYNEQFF
TRBJ1-2	TRBV19	15	CASSARSQGTYGYTF
TRBJ2-1	TRBV27	16	CASSLSTGNNYNEQFF
TRBJ1-4	TRBV2	16	CASSDGGTGGYEKLFF
TRBJ2-1	TRBV9	17	CASSARPGTSGRGEQFF
TRBJ1-1	TRBV6-1	14	CASTLWTVNTEAFF
TRBJ1-4	TRBV28	16	CASSLYRTGRYEKLFF
TRBJ2-7	TRBV18	20	CASSPPIVGLAGGLAYEQYF